One sample yielded the 13 T cell receptor beta chains listed below, sequenced in a study of beta chain features in type 1 diabetes. Of the isolated RNA, all was reverse transcribed, and so the sequenced material was expressed TCRB transcripts. The data were produced by immunoSEQ multiplex PCR, yet TCRdb's version contains in-frame clones alone and is incomplete. The sample contains approximately 160,000 clones, approximately 8.4% of which appear only once. Sequencing input: central memory CD4+ T cells from blood. All receptors derive from a woman aged 18 to 35 in good health.

The rearrangement joins TRBV19 to TRBJ1-2; 8 bases are shared with TRBD1. Germline assignment: CDR1 LNHDA and CDR2 SQIVND (reference sequence). With 1 base clipped from V and 5 bases from J, the junction kept 9 bases outside the gene matches. This CDR3 contains 16 residues. DNA for the CDR3: TGTGCCAGTAGTATAGCCCAAGGACAGGGATGGTATGGCTACACCTTC. Amino acids: CASSIAQGQGWYGYTF.

V gene TRBV2 combines with J gene TRBJ2-5, with a weak D call TRBD2 (6 bases). Germline V lookup: CDR1 SNHLY, CDR2 FYNNEI. Between the trimmed V and J ends, which lost 0 bases and 2 bases, there was a span of 13 bases. This CDR3 contains 16 residues. CDR3 region: CASSEAFGRGQETQYF. The CDR3 coding sequence is TGTGCCAGCAGTGAAGCGTTCGGTCGGGGGCAAGAGACCCAGTACTTC.

This clone was observed a handful of times. The rearrangement uses TRBV11-2 and TRBJ2-5, with D possibly being TRBD2 (5 bases). Germline V CDR1 and CDR2: SGHAT, FQNNGV. With 1 base removed from V and 1 base from J, the gap between germline ends came to 13 bases. The CDR3 loop spans 16 amino acids. In DNA, the CDR3 is TGTGCCAGCAGCTTAGCCGGGGTACCGGTCCAAGAGACCCAGTACTTC. This gives the protein CASSLAGVPVQETQYF.

This rearrangement joins TRBV11-3 to TRBJ1-1, with TRBD1 matching 7 bases. This CDR3 comprises 12 residues. Germline CDR1 and CDR2: SGHNT and YENEEA. With V trimmed by 1 base and J by 10 bases, 3 bases remained unmatched. CDR3 coding DNA: TGTGCCAGCAGCTTAGGAGGGGGCGCAGCTTTCTTT. Protein sequence: CASSLGGGAAFF.

The chain uses TRBV5-1 and TRBJ1-2; D is unclear. The CDR3 has 12 residues. Germline V gene sequence: CDR1 SGHRS, CDR2 YFSETQ. Trimming took off 4 bases at V and 2 bases at J, with 6 bases between the two ends. The CDR3 here is CASSGENYGYTF. CDR3 bases: TGCGCCAGCAGCGGGGAGAACTATGGCTACACCTTC.

The chain links TRBV29-1 to TRBJ1-5; a possible D gene is TRBD1 (5 bases). V lost 6 bases, J lost 4 bases, and 19 bases lay in between. This CDR3 region has 15 residues. Germline V gene lookup returns CDR1 SQVTM and CDR2 ANQGSEA. CDR3 sequence: CSVVTDNGRNQPQHF. CDR3 bases: TGCAGCGTCGTGACAGATAATGGCCGGAATCAGCCCCAGCATTTT.

The chain links TRBV4-2 to TRBJ2-7, with 9 nucleotides matching TRBD1. Germline V gives CDR1 LGHNA, CDR2 YNFKEQ. Losses at the gene ends were 0 bases for V and 2 bases for J; bases not matched to a gene: 5. This CDR3 is built from 16 residues. The CDR3 nucleotides read TGTGCCAGCAGCCAAGATACCAGACAGGGGGCCTACGAGCAGTACTTC. It is translated as CASSQDTRQGAYEQYF.

The chain links TRBV18 to TRBJ2-7, with TRBD2 identical over 8 bases. This CDR3 is 14 amino acids long. Germline CDR1 KGHSH, CDR2 LQKENI. The trim removed 4 bases at V and 4 bases at J, leaving 6 bases unmatched. CDR3 amino acids: CASSRPGLGYEQYF. The CDR3 region has the DNA TGTGCCAGCTCACGGCCGGGACTAGGGTACGAGCAGTACTTC.

The sample holds a few counts of this clone. The gene calls are TRBV6-1 and TRBJ2-3; 7 bases match TRBD2. The CDR3 runs 15 residues. The V segment lost 4 bases and the J segment 6 bases; nucleotides outside the gene matches: 10. The germline gives CDR1 MNHNS, CDR2 SASEGT. In DNA form, the CDR3 reads TGTGCCAGCAGTGGCGGGAGACCCCTAGACGATACGCAGTATTTT. This sequence encodes CASSGGRPLDDTQYF.

There are a few counts of this clone. This chain connects TRBV29-1 to TRBJ2-1; 15 nucleotides match TRBD2. Trimming removed 6 bases from V and 4 bases from J; junction bases left unmatched: 4. The CDR3 is 15 residues long. Germline assignment: CDR1 SQVTM and CDR2 ANQGSEA. The CDR3 DNA reads as TGCAGCGTCCTAGGACTAGCGGGAGGGTACAATGAGCAGTTCTTC. This encodes CSVLGLAGGYNEQFF.

This clone came up a few times. The V gene is TRBV27, the J gene TRBJ1-5; D is unresolved. Germline assignment: CDR1 MNHEY and CDR2 SMNVEV (reference sequence). V dropped 3 bases and J dropped 6 bases, with 12 bases sitting between them. The CDR3 is 14 amino acids. The CDR3 coding sequence is TGTGCCAGCAGTTTCGGGAATCTGGGTCAGCCCCAGCATTTT. Translation gives CASSFGNLGQPQHF.

The chain links TRBV30 to TRBJ1-2, with 7 positions matching TRBD1. CDR3 length: 14 amino acids. V lost 6 bases to trimming and J lost 4 bases; unmatched junction nucleotides: 11. Germline V gene lookup returns CDR1 GTSNPN and CDR2 SVGIG (reference sequence). CDR3 coding DNA: TGTGCCTGTCAAAGTGCAGGGGGTAGCTATGGCTACACCTTC. Amino acids: CACQSAGGSYGYTF.

The chain links TRBV6-5 to TRBJ2-3; the match to TRBD1 covers 7 bases. The CDR3 runs to 14 residues. V lost 1 base to trimming and J lost 4 bases; unmatched junction nucleotides: 2. Germline loops: CDR1 MNHEY, CDR2 SVGAGI. This CDR3 reads CASSYFQGADTQYF. CDR3 sequence (DNA): TGTGCCAGCAGTTACTTTCAGGGGGCAGATACGCAGTATTTT.